This TCR beta chain was recorded in a study of spatial heterogeneity in lung cancer. The wider study: Alpha-chain sequences were consistently detected less often than beta-chain sequences.

Specified time point: blood at routine non-recurrence follow-up after resection. Frozen PBMC, nontumor lung or tumor provided whole RNA, which was sequenced unsorted. The CDR3 length is 15 residues. The V and J ends lost 0 bases and 9 bases, in that order; junction bases with no gene match: 13. Germline CDR1 DFQATT, CDR2 SNEGSKA (reference sequence). TCRdb processed the 5' RACE reads anew with MiXCR; each CDR3 protein has one entry. Among some 54,000 distinct CDR3 sequences listed, roughly 7% were seen once. The starting material was PBMCs, obtained at follow-up. The clonotype comes from a female donor with early-stage non-small cell lung cancer. This chain connects TRBV20-1 to TRBJ1-1; 7 bases map to TRBD1. CDR3 nucleotide sequence: TGCAGTGCTAGAGAACCCCCGAACCCGGGACAGAAAGCTTTCTTT. It translates to CSAREPPNPGQKAFF.